Listed below are T cell receptor beta chains from one sample, sequenced in a study of blood T cell repertoires in COVID-19. Sequencing was performed with immunoSEQ multiplex PCR; in TCRdb, only in-frame clones are kept and a portion is missing. The data hold about 73,000 clones, with around nine tenths observed a single time. The sequenced sample was peripheral blood. The source of these receptors is a woman between 18 and 29 years old with acute or convalescent COVID-19. The CDR3 runs from the conserved cysteine through the conserved F or W. A D gene is named only where the DNA matches it firmly. Size is omitted from some rows. Given values are once, few, many or a class for expanded clones.

D: -; V: TRBV28; J: TRBJ2-3; size: -; DNA: TGTGCCAGCACCATTAAGTCGGTGGATACGCAGTATTTT; CDR3: CASTIKSVDTQYF
D: TRBD2; V: TRBV7-8; J: TRBJ2-7; size: -; DNA: TGTGCCAGCAGCTTATTAGCGGGAAGCTCCTACGAGCAGTACTTC; CDR3: CASSLLAGSSYEQYF
D: TRBD2; V: TRBV30; J: TRBJ2-5; size: many; DNA: TGTGCCTGGAGTGTAGGGGCTAGCGGCTTTGGCGGGGAGACCCAGTACTTC; CDR3: CAWSVGASGFGGETQYF
D: TRBD2; V: TRBV9; J: TRBJ2-1; size: once; DNA: TGTGCCAGCAGCGGAACTAGCGGGGGGGCTAATGAGCAGTTCTTC; CDR3: CASSGTSGGANEQFF
D: -; V: TRBV28; J: TRBJ2-7; size: -; DNA: TGTGCCAGCAGTTTATTGGTCGGCTCCTACGAGCAGTACTTC; CDR3: CASSLLVGSYEQYF
D: TRBD1; V: TRBV7-8; J: TRBJ1-1; size: -; DNA: TGTGCCAGCAGCGCTAAACTAGGGACAGGGATCAACACTGAAGCTTTCTTT; CDR3: CASSAKLGTGINTEAFF
D: TRBD2; V: TRBV7-9; J: TRBJ2-1; size: -; DNA: TGTGCCAGCAGCTCTACCGGGACTAGCGGGACTGATGAGCAGTTCTTC; CDR3: CASSSTGTSGTDEQFF
D: -; V: TRBV3-1/TRBV3-2; J: TRBJ2-1; size: -; DNA: TGTGCCAGCATTAGACAGGAAGCCTACAATGAGCAGTTCTTC; CDR3: CASIRQEAYNEQFF
D: -; V: TRBV6-5; J: TRBJ1-5; size: -; DNA: TGTGCCAGCACTCAATTAGGGCGGGGGGACCAGCCCCAGCATTTT; CDR3: CASTQLGRGDQPQHF
D: TRBD2; V: TRBV4-3; J: TRBJ2-1; size: -; DNA: TGCGCCAGCAGCCTTAGGACTAGCGGGCTTAATGAGCAGTTCTTC; CDR3: CASSLRTSGLNEQFF
D: TRBD1; V: TRBV18; J: TRBJ1-6; size: -; DNA: TGTGCCAGCTCACCCCAGGGACAGGGTAATTCACCCCTCCACTTT; CDR3: CASSPQGQGNSPLHF
D: TRBD2; V: TRBV5-5; J: TRBJ2-5; size: -; DNA: TGTGCCAGCAGCCCGAGACTAGCGGGGGGTTCGGAGACCCAGTACTTC; CDR3: CASSPRLAGGSETQYF
D: TRBD1; V: TRBV18; J: TRBJ1-1; size: -; DNA: TGTGCCAGCTCACCGACACAGGGGGGAACTGAAGCTTTCTTT; CDR3: CASSPTQGGTEAFF
D: -; V: TRBV12-3/TRBV12-4; J: TRBJ2-3; size: -; DNA: TGTGCCAGCAGTTTACCGTCCCGAGATACGCAGTATTTT; CDR3: CASSLPSRDTQYF
D: -; V: TRBV20-1; J: TRBJ1-1; size: -; DNA: TGCAGTGCTAGTAGAGGGATAGACACTGAAGCTTTCTTT; CDR3: CSASRGIDTEAFF
D: TRBD1; V: TRBV11-2; J: TRBJ2-5; size: -; DNA: TGTGCCAGCAGCTTATTGACAGGGAGAGAGACCCAGTACTTC; CDR3: CASSLLTGRETQYF
D: TRBD1; V: TRBV30; J: TRBJ1-5; size: once; DNA: TGTGCCTGGAGAGGGACAGGGGGAGGTCAGCCCCAGCATTTT; CDR3: CAWRGTGGGQPQHF